This is a list of T cell receptor beta chains from one sample in a study of shared T cell receptors in the human thymus. The protocol was immunoSEQ multiplex PCR, while the TCRdb copy is restricted to in-frame clones and leaves out a portion. The sample gives about 380,000 clones, 85% to 95% of which show up once; 0.015% to 0.025% is in the top ten. Sequenced sample: thymocytes. The receptor set was obtained from a human donor. The CDR3 runs from the conserved cysteine through the conserved F or W. Fields, in order: V gene, D gene, clone size, CDR3 protein. D genes are given only for firm matches. Expanded clones get a size class; other rows say once, few or many, or leave the size out.

V: TRBV19; D: TRBD1; size: -; CDR3: CASRGQDVGTDTQYF
V: TRBV7-8; D: -; size: -; CDR3: CASSLWLTDNEQFF
V: TRBV7-9; D: -; size: -; CDR3: CASSLFGGTKDSPLHF
V: TRBV10-3; D: -; size: -; CDR3: CAISVGGHGKIDTQYF
V: TRBV15; D: -; size: once; CDR3: CATSRDRVKGRYTGELFF
V: TRBV5-1; D: -; size: -; CDR3: CASRPTGHPSTDTQYF
V: TRBV7-6; D: TRBD2; size: -; CDR3: CASSWPSSSGEPYEQYF
V: TRBV7-2; D: TRBD1; size: -; CDR3: CASSQGTGNTGELFF
V: TRBV11-3; D: TRBD2; size: -; CDR3: CASSLGLRAGGNEQFF
V: TRBV9; D: TRBD2; size: -; CDR3: CASSVLAVMPDTQYF
V: TRBV27; D: -; size: -; CDR3: CASTNCSVNAYEQYF
V: TRBV19; D: TRBD1; size: -; CDR3: CASSLGTGGARAEAFF
V: TRBV28; D: -; size: -; CDR3: CASSLWPGEGTGELFF
V: TRBV2; D: -; size: -; CDR3: CALQGSRVLSYEQYF
V: TRBV20-1; D: -; size: -; CDR3: CSAGPQHF
V: TRBV10-1; D: -; size: -; CDR3: CASSEGGPGTDTQYF
V: TRBV29-1; D: TRBD2; size: -; CDR3: CSVEILPSGRGETQYF
V: TRBV29-1; D: -; size: -; CDR3: CSVCSGDTPDTQYF
V: TRBV6-9; D: -; size: -; CDR3: CASSNRTLNTEAFF
V: TRBV11-3; D: TRBD1; size: -; CDR3: CASSLTDREMGNEQFF
V: TRBV27; D: TRBD1; size: -; CDR3: CASRGTGGDTGELFF
V: TRBV10-3; D: -; size: -; CDR3: CAILTGPEEKLFF
V: TRBV11-2; D: TRBD2; size: -; CDR3: CASSAGLAGYPSTDTQYF
V: TRBV20-1; D: TRBD1; size: once; CDR3: CSARTGRGYTF
V: TRBV28; D: TRBD1; size: -; CDR3: CASSFLRDRGPYNEQFF
V: TRBV19; D: TRBD1; size: -; CDR3: CASQQGASEKLFF
V: TRBV30; D: TRBD1; size: -; CDR3: CAWRDRANTEAFF
V: TRBV28; D: TRBD1; size: -; CDR3: CASTKTGGEQYF
V: TRBV6-4; D: TRBD2; size: -; CDR3: CASSDSGLAGGPRIDEQFF
V: TRBV6-1; D: -; size: -; CDR3: CASRGRFEGYTF
V: TRBV19; D: -; size: -; CDR3: CASSISGYNEQFF
V: TRBV28; D: -; size: -; CDR3: CATTKARDNTGELFF
V: TRBV18; D: -; size: -; CDR3: CASSSAVGVRAKNIQYF
V: TRBV6-4; D: -; size: -; CDR3: CASSDRKEGRVGSAKNIQYF
V: TRBV20-1; D: -; size: -; CDR3: CRAGPYYEQYF
V: TRBV4-1; D: -; size: -; CDR3: CASSQKYGHEQFF
V: TRBV5-4; D: -; size: -; CDR3: CASSLAGVKQPQHF
V: TRBV18; D: -; size: -; CDR3: CASSPPGGDNYGYTF
V: TRBV2; D: -; size: -; CDR3: CASSDRVSRGSNQPQHF
V: TRBV9; D: TRBD2; size: -; CDR3: CASSVEEDSGGLETQYF
V: TRBV5-6; D: -; size: -; CDR3: CASSYRTAHEQYF
V: TRBV25-1; D: TRBD1; size: -; CDR3: CASSEFPGGRGAFF
V: TRBV5-6; D: TRBD1; size: -; CDR3: CASSWTGGLLETQYF
V: TRBV11-2; D: TRBD1; size: -; CDR3: CASSPPPADRGPYEQYF
V: TRBV6-1; D: -; size: -; CDR3: CASSERDCPPNEKLFF
V: TRBV28; D: -; size: -; CDR3: CASNTGVIGWGFAEAFF
V: TRBV4-3; D: -; size: few; CDR3: CASSQWWGARTFNEQFF
V: TRBV4-1; D: -; size: -; CDR3: CASSTGGTYNEQFF
V: TRBV12-5; D: TRBD2; size: -; CDR3: CASGSITSGGGAADTQYF
V: TRBV14; D: -; size: -; CDR3: CASSHPLGNEQFF